These 19 T cell receptor beta chains came from one sample sequenced in a study of T cell repertoires in cytomegalovirus infection. One entry per CDR3 protein, called by TCRdb with MiXCR from the reads. The data contain 450,000 to 650,000 distinct CDR3 sequences, roughly 42% of them singletons. These receptors lack a known antigen. The sample here was cultured PBMCs, taken from culture after CMV antigen stimulation. These receptors were collected from a human donor in good health (CMV status not recorded). Some clones in this sample may be carry-over from other donors' samples.

This sequence joins TRBV19 and TRBJ2-1; 11 bases fit TRBD1. The CDR3 has 13 residues. With V trimmed by 10 bases and J by 8 bases, 7 bases remained unmatched. Germline V gene sequence: CDR1 LNHDA, CDR2 SQIVND (reference sequence). This CDR3 is CATKDRGRDEQFF. CDR3 coding DNA: TGTGCCACAAAGGACAGGGGGCGGGATGAGCAGTTCTTC. Supplemented by reference TRBV19 and TRBJ2-1, the full variable domain reads DGGITQSPKYLFRKEGQNVTLSCEQNLNHDAMYWYRQDPGQGLRLIYYSQIVNDFQKGDIAEGYSVSREKKESFPLTVTSAQKNPTAFYLCATKDRGRDEQFFGPGTRLTVL.

The rearrangement joins TRBV6-5 to TRBJ1-6; 7 bases align to TRBD1. CDR1 and CDR2 (germline): MNHEY, SVGAGI. The CDR3 spans 16 residues. Trimming took 6 bases from V and 7 from J; bases not matched to a gene: 12. The CDR3: CASSRDRAVRNSPLHF. The CDR3 bases are TGTGCCAGCAGCCGAGACAGGGCGGTGCGGAATTCACCCCTCCACTTT.

This clonotype was seen repeatedly, ten times or more. The DNA of the CDR3 is TGTGCCAGCAGCTTTAATGGGCGGCAGGTGGATGAAAAACTGTTTTTT. This codes for CASSFNGRQVDEKLFF. The gene calls are TRBV7-2 and TRBJ1-4; D unresolved. The CDR3 extends over 16 amino acids. Trimming left V 3 bases short and J 6 bases short, with 17 bases between. Germline values: CDR1 SGHTA, CDR2 FQGNSA.

The chain carries TRBV7-9 and TRBJ2-1; the match to TRBD1 covers 7 bases. V lost 1 base to trimming and J lost 9 bases; unmatched junction nucleotides: 12. Germline V lookup: CDR1 SEHNR, CDR2 FQNEAQ (reference sequence). CDR3 size: 16 residues. The CDR3 sequence is CASSLEEGGKRGEQFF. CDR3 sequence (DNA): TGTGCCAGCAGCTTAGAGGAAGGGGGCAAGAGGGGTGAGCAGTTCTTC.

The chain links TRBV7-2 to TRBJ2-1, with 8 nucleotides matching TRBD1. The CDR3 runs 15 residues. J lost 5 bases, V lost 5 bases, and 8 bases had no gene match. CDR1 is SGHTA, CDR2 FQGNSA, per germline. Here the CDR3 DNA reads TGTGCCAGCAGCCCCAGGGACAGGCTAAACAATGAGCAGTTCTTC. The encoded protein is CASSPRDRLNNEQFF. Variable domain in full (rest from reference TRBV7-2 and TRBJ2-1): GAGVSQSPSNKVTEKGKDVELRCDPISGHTALYWYRQSLGQGLEFLIYFQGNSAPDKSGLPSDRFSAERTGGSVSTLTIQRTQQEDSAVYLCASSPRDRLNNEQFFGPGTRLTVL.

In its sample, this clonotype was seen many times. The chain recombines TRBV7-2 with TRBJ2-3; a possible D gene is TRBD1 (5 bases). The CDR3 consists of 14 residues. With 3 bases removed from V and 3 bases from J, the gap between germline ends came to 10 bases. Germline loops: CDR1 SGHTA, CDR2 FQGNSA. CDR3 protein: CASSFIRDTDTQYF. CDR3 DNA sequence: TGTGCCAGCAGCTTTATCAGGGATACAGATACGCAGTATTTT. Variable domain in full (rest from reference TRBV7-2 and TRBJ2-3): GAGVSQSPSNKVTEKGKDVELRCDPISGHTALYWYRQSLGQGLEFLIYFQGNSAPDKSGLPSDRFSAERTGGSVSTLTIQRTQQEDSAVYLCASSFIRDTDTQYFGPGTRLTVL.

The chain has TRBV19 and TRBJ1-5, with TRBD1 matching over 10 bases. With V trimmed by 10 bases and J by 5 bases, 5 bases remained unmatched. The CDR3 spans 13 residues. Germline V gives CDR1 LNHDA, CDR2 SQIVND (reference sequence). CDR3 amino acids: CATVDRGHQPQHF. DNA for the CDR3: TGTGCCACCGTAGACAGGGGGCATCAGCCCCAGCATTTT.

The V gene is TRBV6-1, the J gene TRBJ1-5, with D perhaps TRBD1 (5 bases). The CDR3 extends over 14 amino acids. V was shortened by 9 bases and J by 7 bases, with 19 bases between the two germline ends. CDR1 is MNHNS and CDR2 is SASEGT in the germline V gene. The CDR3 reads CASRREGREQPQHF. The CDR3 coding sequence is TGTGCCAGTCGAAGAGAGGGGCGGGAGCAGCCCCAGCATTTT.

This chain links TRBV7-2 with TRBJ1-5, with D possibly being TRBD1 (5 bases). This CDR3 is built from 16 residues. CDR1 is SGHTA, CDR2 FQGNSA, per germline. With 1 base removed from V and 5 bases from J, the gap between germline ends came to 15 bases. The CDR3 bases are TGTGCCAGCAGCTTAGTGGGGCAGGGAGGTTATCAGCCCCAGCATTTT. Translated, it gives CASSLVGQGGYQPQHF.

The gene calls are TRBV5-4 and TRBJ2-3, with a weak D call TRBD2 (5 bases). V lost 2 bases to trimming and J lost 6 bases, with 10 bases between them. The CDR3 contains 13 residues. Germline values: CDR1 SGHNT, CDR2 YYREEE (reference sequence). CDR3: CASSLKEADTQYF. CDR3 DNA: TGTGCCAGCAGCTTAAAGGAGGCGGATACGCAGTATTTT.

This clonotype was seen only a few times. The gene calls are TRBV7-2 and TRBJ2-1; TRBD2 matches 7 bases. The CDR3 runs to 17 residues. Germline assignment: CDR1 SGHTA and CDR2 FQGNSA. Trimming took 1 base from V and 1 from J; bases not matched to a gene: 7. Here the CDR3 DNA reads TGTGCCAGCAGCTTAGTGGCTAGCGGAAAGTCCTACAATGAGCAGTTCTTC. Amino acid sequence: CASSLVASGKSYNEQFF.

Only a few counts were recorded for this clonotype. The rearrangement links TRBV7-2 to TRBJ2-5, with D unclear. Germline-derived CDR1 and CDR2 are SGHTA and FQGNSA. The CDR3 is made up of 14 amino acids. V shed 5 bases and J shed 5 bases, with 15 bases lying between them. CDR3 coding DNA: TGTGCCAGCAGCACCCGGGCCTCCCGGGAGACCCAGTACTTC. It is translated as CASSTRASRETQYF. Full variable domain (outside the CDR3, taken from reference TRBV7-2 and TRBJ2-5): GAGVSQSPSNKVTEKGKDVELRCDPISGHTALYWYRQSLGQGLEFLIYFQGNSAPDKSGLPSDRFSAERTGGSVSTLTIQRTQQEDSAVYLCASSTRASRETQYFGPGTRLLVL.

V is TRBV7-2 and J is TRBJ2-3, with 10 bases identical to TRBD2. From germline, CDR1 is SGHTA and CDR2 FQGNSA. Losses at the gene ends were 5 bases for V and 0 bases for J; bases not matched to a gene: 8. The CDR3 is 17 residues long. The CDR3 here is CASSRRLAGVSTDTQYF. CDR3 coding DNA: TGTGCCAGCAGCCGTCGGCTAGCGGGGGTCAGCACAGATACGCAGTATTTT.

This clonotype was seen a few times. J is TRBJ1-5 and V is TRBV7-6; 7 bases align to TRBD1. The CDR3 is 13 residues long. CDR1 is SGHVS, CDR2 FNYEAQ, per germline. Trimming cost V 5 bases and J 7 bases; bases outside gene matches: 5. CDR3 nucleotides: TGTGCCAGCAGCGACAGGGCGGGGCAGCCCCAGCATTTT. It codes for CASSDRAGQPQHF. Together with reference TRBV7-6 and TRBJ1-5, the CDR3 gives the full variable domain: GAGVSQSPRYKVTKRGQDVALRCDPISGHVSLYWYRQALGQGPEFLTYFNYEAQQDKSGLPNDRFSAERPEGSISTLTIQRTEQRDSAMYRCASSDRAGQPQHFGDGTRLSIL.

This clonotype was recorded a few times. The gene calls are TRBV28 and TRBJ2-2; D is perhaps TRBD1 or TRBD2 (5 bases each). The germline CDR1 and CDR2 sequences are MDHEN and SYDVKM. The CDR3 length is 15 residues. V was trimmed by 3 bases and J by 4 bases, leaving 12 bases between them. The CDR3: CASSFFGGGTGELFF. CDR3 DNA: TGTGCCAGCAGTTTTTTCGGTGGGGGCACCGGGGAGCTGTTTTTT. Full variable domain (remainder filled in from reference TRBV28 and TRBJ2-2): DVKVTQSSRYLVKRTGEKVFLECVQDMDHENMFWYRQDPGLGLRLIYFSYDVKMKEKGDIPEGYSVSREKKERFSLILESASTNQTSMYLCASSFFGGGTGELFFGEGSRLTVL.

This clonotype was seen a handful of times. The V and J genes are TRBV6-1 and TRBJ1-1; D ambiguous. The CDR3 is 14 residues long. The V gene's germline CDR1 is MNHNS and CDR2 SASEGT. Trimming took 5 bases from V and 0 from J, leaving 10 bases between them. CDR3 in DNA: TGTGCCAGCAGTCACCAGACTGTGAACACTGAAGCTTTCTTT. This encodes CASSHQTVNTEAFF.

This clonotype was observed a handful of times. The chain links TRBV4-2 to TRBJ2-5; D unclear. Trimming took 0 bases from V and 2 from J, leaving 13 bases between them. The CDR3 consists of 16 residues. The germline gives CDR1 LGHNA, CDR2 YNFKEQ. CDR3 protein: CASSQEDTNLQETQYF. Here the CDR3 DNA reads TGTGCCAGCAGCCAAGAGGATACGAACTTGCAAGAGACCCAGTACTTC.

The CDR3 region is CATLEVGTDTQYF. In nucleotides, the CDR3 is TGTGCCACCTTGGAGGTGGGCACAGATACGCAGTATTTT. The genes are TRBV19 and TRBJ2-3, with D perhaps matching TRBD2 (5 bases). Germline CDR1 LNHDA, CDR2 SQIVND (reference sequence). This CDR3 is 13 amino acids long. V was shortened by 10 bases and J by 1 base, with 12 bases between the two germline ends. The complete variable domain, with remaining parts taken from reference TRBV19 and TRBJ2-3, reads DGGITQSPKYLFRKEGQNVTLSCEQNLNHDAMYWYRQDPGQGLRLIYYSQIVNDFQKGDIAEGYSVSREKKESFPLTVTSAQKNPTAFYLCATLEVGTDTQYFGPGTRLTVL.

This clonotype occurred a few times. The rearrangement links TRBV24-1 to TRBJ1-5; no clear D gene. CDR3 length: 14 amino acids. Looked up from germline, CDR1 is KGHDR and CDR2 is SFDVKD. V was pared by 1 base and J by 0 bases, with 3 bases between. The CDR3 loop is CATSDLSSNQPQHF. In nucleotides, the CDR3 is TGTGCCACCAGTGATTTATCTAGCAATCAGCCCCAGCATTTT.